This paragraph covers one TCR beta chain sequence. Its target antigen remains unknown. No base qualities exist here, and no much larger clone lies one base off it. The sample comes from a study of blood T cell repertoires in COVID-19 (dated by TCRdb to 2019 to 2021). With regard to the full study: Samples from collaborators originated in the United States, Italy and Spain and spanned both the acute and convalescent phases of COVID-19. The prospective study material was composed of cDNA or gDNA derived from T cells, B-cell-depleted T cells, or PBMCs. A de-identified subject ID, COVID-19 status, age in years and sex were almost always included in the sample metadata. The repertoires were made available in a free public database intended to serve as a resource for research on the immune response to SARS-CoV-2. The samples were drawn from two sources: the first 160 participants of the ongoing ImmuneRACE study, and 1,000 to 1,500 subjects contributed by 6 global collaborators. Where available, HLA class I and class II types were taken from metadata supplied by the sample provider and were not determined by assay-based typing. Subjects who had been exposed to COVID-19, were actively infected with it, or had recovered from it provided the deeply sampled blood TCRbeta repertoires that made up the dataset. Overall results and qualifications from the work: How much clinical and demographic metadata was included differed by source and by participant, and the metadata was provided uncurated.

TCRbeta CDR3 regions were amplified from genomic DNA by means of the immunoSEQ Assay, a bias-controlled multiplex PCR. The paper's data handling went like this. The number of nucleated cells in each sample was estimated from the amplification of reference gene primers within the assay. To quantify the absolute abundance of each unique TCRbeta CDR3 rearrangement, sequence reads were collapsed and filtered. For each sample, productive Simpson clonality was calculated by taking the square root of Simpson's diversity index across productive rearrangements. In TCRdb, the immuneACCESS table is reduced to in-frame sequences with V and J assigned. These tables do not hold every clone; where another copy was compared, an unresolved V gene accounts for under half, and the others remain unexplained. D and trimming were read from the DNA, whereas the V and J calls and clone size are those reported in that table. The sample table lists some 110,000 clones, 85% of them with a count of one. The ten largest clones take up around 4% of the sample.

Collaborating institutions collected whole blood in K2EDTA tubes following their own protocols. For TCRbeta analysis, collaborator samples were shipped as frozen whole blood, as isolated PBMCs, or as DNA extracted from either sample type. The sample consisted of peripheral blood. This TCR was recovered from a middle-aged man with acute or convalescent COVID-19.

The base sequence is TGTGCCAGCAGTTCGATATCACAGGGGGATGAGCAGTTCTTC. Translated, it gives CASSSISQGDEQFF. Recombination joined TRBV2 with TRBJ2-1, and 8 junctional nucleotides match TRBD1. V lost 5 bases and J lost 8 bases, and the count of bases not matched to a germline gene is 8. CDR3 length: 14 amino acids, cysteine to phenylalanine. CDR3 DNA only is kept here, 42 bases in frame from base 1. Via the germline V gene, CDR1 is SNHLY and CDR2 FYNNEI. Supplemented by the reference TRBV2 and TRBJ2-1 proteins around the CDR3, the complete variable domain is EPEVTQTPSHQVTQMGQEVILRCVPISNHLYFYWYRQILGQKVEFLVSFYNNEISEKSEIFDDQFSVERPDGSNFTLKIRSTKLEDSAMYFCASSSISQGDEQFFGPGTRLTVL.